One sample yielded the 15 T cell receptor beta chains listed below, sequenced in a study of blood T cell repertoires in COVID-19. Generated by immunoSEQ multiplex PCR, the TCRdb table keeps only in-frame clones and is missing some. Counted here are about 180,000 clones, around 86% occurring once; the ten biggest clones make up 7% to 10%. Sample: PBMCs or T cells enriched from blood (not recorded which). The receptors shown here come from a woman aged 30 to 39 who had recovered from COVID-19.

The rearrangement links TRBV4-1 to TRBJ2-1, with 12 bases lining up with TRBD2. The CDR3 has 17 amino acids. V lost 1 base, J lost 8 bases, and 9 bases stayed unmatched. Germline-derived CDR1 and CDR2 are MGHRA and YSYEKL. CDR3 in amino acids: CASSQGLPSGRGHEQFF. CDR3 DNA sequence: TGCGCCAGCAGCCAAGGGCTGCCTAGCGGGAGGGGTCATGAGCAGTTCTTC.

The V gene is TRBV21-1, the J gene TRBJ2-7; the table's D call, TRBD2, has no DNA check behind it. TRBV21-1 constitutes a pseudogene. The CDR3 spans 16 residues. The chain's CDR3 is CASSNPPLLIPGEQYF. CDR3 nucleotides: TGTGCCAGCAGCAACCCACCACTTCTTATCCCGGGGGAGCAGTACTTC.

CDR3 DNA sequence: TGTGCCAGCAGTCTAGGGGTGGAGCAGCCCCAGCATTTT. Encoded protein: CASSLGVEQPQHF. The gene calls are TRBV12-3 or TRBV12-4 and TRBJ1-5; a possible D gene is TRBD1 (5 bases). CDR3 length: 13 amino acids. V lost 5 bases to trimming and J lost 7 bases, with 12 bases between them.

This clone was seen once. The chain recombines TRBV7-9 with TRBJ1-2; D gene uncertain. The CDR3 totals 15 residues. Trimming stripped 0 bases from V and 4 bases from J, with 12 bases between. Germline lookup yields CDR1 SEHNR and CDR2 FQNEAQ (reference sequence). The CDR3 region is CASSLAEAFTYGYTF. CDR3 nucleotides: TGTGCCAGCAGCTTAGCGGAGGCTTTCACCTATGGCTACACCTTC.

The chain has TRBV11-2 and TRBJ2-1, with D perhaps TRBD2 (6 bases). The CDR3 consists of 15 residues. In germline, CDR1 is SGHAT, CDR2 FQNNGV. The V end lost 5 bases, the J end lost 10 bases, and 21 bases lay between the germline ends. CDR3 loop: CASSTTPGRGREQFF. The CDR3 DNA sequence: TGTGCCAGCAGCACGACCCCTGGACGGGGGAGGGAGCAGTTCTTC.

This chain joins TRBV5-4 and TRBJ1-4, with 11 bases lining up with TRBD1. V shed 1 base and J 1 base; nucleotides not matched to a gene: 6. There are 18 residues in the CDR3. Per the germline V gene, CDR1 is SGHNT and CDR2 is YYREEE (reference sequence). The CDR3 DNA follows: TGTGCCAGCAGCTTGAGGACAGGGGGCGGAGGAACTAATGAAAAACTGTTTTTT. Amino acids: CASSLRTGGGGTNEKLFF.

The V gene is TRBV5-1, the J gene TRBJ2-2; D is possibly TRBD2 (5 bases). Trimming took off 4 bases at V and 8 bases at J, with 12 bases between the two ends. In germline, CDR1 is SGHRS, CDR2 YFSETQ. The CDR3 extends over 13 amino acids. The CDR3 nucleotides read TGCGCCAGCAGCATCACTAGTTTGGGGGAGCTGTTTTTT. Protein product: CASSITSLGELFF. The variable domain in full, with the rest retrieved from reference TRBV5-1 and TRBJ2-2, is KAGVTQTPRYLIKTRGQQVTLSCSPISGHRSVSWYQQTPGQGLQFLFEYFSETQRNKGNFPGRFSGRQFSNSRSEMNVSTLELGDSALYLCASSITSLGELFFGEGSRLTVL.

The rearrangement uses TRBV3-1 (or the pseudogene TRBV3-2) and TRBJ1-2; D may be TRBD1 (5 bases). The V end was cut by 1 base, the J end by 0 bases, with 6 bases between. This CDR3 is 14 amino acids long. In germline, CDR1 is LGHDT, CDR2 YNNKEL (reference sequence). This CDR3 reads CASSQGQTNYGYTF. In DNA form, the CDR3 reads TGTGCCAGCAGCCAAGGACAGACTAACTATGGCTACACCTTC.

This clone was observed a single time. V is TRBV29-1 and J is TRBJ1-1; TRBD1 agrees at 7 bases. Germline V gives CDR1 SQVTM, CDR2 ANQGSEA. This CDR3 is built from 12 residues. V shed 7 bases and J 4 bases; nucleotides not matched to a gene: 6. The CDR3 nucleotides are TGCAGCGATATAGGGGGCGGCACTGAAGCTTTCTTT. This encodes CSDIGGGTEAFF.

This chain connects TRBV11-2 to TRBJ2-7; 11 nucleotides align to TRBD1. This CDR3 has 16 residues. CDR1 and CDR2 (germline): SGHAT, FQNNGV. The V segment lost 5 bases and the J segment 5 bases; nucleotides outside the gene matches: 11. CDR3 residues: CASSRSHGQGANEQYF. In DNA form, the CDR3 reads TGTGCCAGCAGCCGCTCGCATGGACAGGGGGCTAACGAGCAGTACTTC.

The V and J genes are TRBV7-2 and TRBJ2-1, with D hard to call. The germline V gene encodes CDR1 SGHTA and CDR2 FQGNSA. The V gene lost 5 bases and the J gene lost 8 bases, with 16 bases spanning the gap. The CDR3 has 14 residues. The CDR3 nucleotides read TGTGCCAGCAGCCGGAGACTCACCGGCCATGAGCAGTTCTTC. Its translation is CASSRRLTGHEQFF.

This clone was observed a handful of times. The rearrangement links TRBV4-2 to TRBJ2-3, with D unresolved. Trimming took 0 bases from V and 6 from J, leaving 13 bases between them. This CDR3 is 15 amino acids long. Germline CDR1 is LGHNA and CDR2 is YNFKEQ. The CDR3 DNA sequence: TGTGCCAGCAGCCAAGAGGCCAAGTCCGGGGATACGCAGTATTTT. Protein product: CASSQEAKSGDTQYF.

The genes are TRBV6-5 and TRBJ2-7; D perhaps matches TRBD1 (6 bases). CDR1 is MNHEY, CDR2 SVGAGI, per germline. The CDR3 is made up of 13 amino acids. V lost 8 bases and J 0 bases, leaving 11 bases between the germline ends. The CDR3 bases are TGTGCCAGCTCAGGACAGAACTCCTACGAGCAGTACTTC. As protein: CASSGQNSYEQYF.

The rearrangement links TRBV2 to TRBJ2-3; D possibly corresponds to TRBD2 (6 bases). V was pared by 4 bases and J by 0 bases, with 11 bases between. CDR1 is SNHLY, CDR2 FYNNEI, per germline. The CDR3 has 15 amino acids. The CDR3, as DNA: TGTGCCAGCAGTGTGTCTAGCGCTAGCACAGATACGCAGTATTTT. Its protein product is CASSVSSASTDTQYF.

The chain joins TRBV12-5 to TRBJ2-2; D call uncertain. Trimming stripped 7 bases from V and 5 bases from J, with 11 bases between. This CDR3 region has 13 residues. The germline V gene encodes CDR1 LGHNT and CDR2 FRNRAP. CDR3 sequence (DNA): TGTGCTAGTGCCCTCCTCTATACCGGGGAGCTGTTTTTT. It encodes CASALLYTGELFF.